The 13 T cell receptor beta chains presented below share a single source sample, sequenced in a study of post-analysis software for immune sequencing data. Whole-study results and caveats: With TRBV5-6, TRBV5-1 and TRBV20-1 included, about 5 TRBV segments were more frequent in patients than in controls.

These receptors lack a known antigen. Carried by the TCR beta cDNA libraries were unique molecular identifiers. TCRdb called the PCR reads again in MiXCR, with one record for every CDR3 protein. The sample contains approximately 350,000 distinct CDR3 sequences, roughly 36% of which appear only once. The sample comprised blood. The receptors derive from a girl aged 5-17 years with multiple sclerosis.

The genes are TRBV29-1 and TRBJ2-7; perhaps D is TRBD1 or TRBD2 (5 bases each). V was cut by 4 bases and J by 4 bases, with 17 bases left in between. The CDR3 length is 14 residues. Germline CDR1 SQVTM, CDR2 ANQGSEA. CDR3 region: CSVVGTGTRYEQYF. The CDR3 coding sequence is TGCAGCGTTGTCGGGACCGGGACGAGGTACGAGCAGTACTTC.

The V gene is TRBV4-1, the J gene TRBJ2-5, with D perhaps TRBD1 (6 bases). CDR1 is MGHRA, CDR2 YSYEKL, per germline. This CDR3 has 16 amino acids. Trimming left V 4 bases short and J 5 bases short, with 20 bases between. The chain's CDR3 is CASSLRTASMGETQYF. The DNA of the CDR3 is TGCGCCAGCAGCCTGAGGACAGCCTCGATGGGGGAGACCCAGTACTTC.

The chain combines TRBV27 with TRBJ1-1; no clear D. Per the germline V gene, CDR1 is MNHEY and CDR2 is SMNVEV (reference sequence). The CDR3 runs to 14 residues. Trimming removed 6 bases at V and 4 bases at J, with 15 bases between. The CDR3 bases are TGTGCCAGCAGCCCTCGGGGTGGCCTCACTGAAGCTTTCTTT. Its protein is CASSPRGGLTEAFF.

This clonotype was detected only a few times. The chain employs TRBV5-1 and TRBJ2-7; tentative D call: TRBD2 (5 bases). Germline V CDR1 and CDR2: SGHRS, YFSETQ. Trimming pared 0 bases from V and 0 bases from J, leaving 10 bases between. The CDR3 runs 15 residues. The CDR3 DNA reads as TGCGCCAGCAGCTTGGCAGCGGTAGGCTCCTACGAGCAGTACTTC. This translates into CASSLAAVGSYEQYF.

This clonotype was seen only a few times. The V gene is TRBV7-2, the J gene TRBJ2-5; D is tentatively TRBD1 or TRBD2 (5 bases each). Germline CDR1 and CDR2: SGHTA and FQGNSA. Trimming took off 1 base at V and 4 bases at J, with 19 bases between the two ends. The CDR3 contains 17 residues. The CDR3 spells CASSLEGTGPSGETQYF. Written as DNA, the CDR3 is TGTGCCAGCAGCTTAGAAGGGACCGGGCCTTCGGGAGAGACCCAGTACTTC. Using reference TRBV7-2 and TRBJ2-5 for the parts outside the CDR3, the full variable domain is GAGVSQSPSNKVTEKGKDVELRCDPISGHTALYWYRQSLGQGLEFLIYFQGNSAPDKSGLPSDRFSAERTGGSVSTLTIQRTQQEDSAVYLCASSLEGTGPSGETQYFGPGTRLLVL.

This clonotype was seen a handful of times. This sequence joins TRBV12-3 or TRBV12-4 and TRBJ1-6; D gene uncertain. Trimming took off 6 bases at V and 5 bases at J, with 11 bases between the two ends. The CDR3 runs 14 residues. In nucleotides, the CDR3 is TGTGCCAGCAGCCGCCCGGGCCATAATTCACCCCTCCACTTT. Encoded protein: CASSRPGHNSPLHF.

CDR3 bases: TGTGCCAGCAGTTTGGAGGGTGACTATGGCTACACCTTC. This gives the protein CASSLEGDYGYTF. The genes are TRBV6-5 and TRBJ1-2; D gene unclear. V shed 4 bases and J shed 3 bases, with 9 bases lying between them. The germline CDR1 and CDR2 sequences are MNHEY and SVGAGI. The CDR3 consists of 13 residues.

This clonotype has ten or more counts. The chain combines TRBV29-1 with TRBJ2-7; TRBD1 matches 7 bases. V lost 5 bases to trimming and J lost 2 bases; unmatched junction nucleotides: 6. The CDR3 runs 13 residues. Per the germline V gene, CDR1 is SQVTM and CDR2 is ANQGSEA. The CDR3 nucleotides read TGCAGCGTTACTTGGACAGGTACCTACGAGCAGTACTTC. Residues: CSVTWTGTYEQYF.

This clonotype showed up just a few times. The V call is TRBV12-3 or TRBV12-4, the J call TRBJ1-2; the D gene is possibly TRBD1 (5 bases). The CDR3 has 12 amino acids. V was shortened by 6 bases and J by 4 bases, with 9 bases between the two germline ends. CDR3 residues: CASRPGLYGYTF. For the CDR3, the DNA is TGTGCCAGCAGGCCGGGACTCTATGGCTACACCTTC.

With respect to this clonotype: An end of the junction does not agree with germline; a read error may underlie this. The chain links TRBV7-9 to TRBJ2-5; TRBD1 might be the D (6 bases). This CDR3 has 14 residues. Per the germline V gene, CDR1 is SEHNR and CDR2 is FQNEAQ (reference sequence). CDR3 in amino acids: CASSGRTGQETRYF. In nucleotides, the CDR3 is TGTGCCAGCAGCGGACGAACAGGGCAAGAGACCCGGTACTTC.

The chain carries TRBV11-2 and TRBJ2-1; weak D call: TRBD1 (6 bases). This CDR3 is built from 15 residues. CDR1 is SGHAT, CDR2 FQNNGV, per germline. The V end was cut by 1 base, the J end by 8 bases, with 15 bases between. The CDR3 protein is CASSLGLQGLDEQFF. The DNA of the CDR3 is TGTGCCAGCAGCTTAGGCTTACAGGGTCTCGATGAGCAGTTCTTC.

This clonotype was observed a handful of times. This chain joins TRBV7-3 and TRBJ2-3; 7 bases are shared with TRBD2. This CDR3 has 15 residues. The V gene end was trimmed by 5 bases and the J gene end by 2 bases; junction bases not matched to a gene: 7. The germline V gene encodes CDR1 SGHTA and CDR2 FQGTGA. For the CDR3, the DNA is TGTGCCAGCAGCGTGAGCGGGGCCATCACAGATACGCAGTATTTT. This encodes CASSVSGAITDTQYF. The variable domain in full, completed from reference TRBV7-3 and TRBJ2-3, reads GAGVSQTPSNKVTEKGKYVELRCDPISGHTALYWYRQSLGQGPEFLIYFQGTGAADDSGLPNDRFFAVRPEGSVSTLKIQRTERGDSAVYLCASSVSGAITDTQYFGPGTRLTVL.

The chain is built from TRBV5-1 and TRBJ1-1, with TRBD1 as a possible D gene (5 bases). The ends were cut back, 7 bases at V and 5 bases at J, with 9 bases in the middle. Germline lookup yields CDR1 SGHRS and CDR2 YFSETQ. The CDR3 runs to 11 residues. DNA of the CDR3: TGCGCCAGCGCCGCAGGGACTGAAGCTTTCTTT. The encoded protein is CASAAGTEAFF.